This TCR beta chain was documented in a study of T cell responses to AZD1222 COVID-19 vaccine. Study conclusions and caveats: Among spike-specific TCRs, nearly half reportedly target unmutated variant regions. Dominant at 160-218 and 743-854, vaccine-associated CD4 TCRs also spanned spike.

With regard to this clone: Its antigen is unknown.

Measured with immunoSEQ multiplex PCR; TCRdb has only the in-frame clones, and not every one. Of 88,000 or so clones listed, around 90% are singletons. Trimming pared 1 base from V and 4 bases from J, leaving 7 bases between. The germline V gene encodes CDR1 SQVTM and CDR2 ANQGSEA. The CDR3 has 12 amino acids. The receptor was derived from an adult in good health. The chain employs TRBV29-1 and TRBJ1-2; D is uncertain. The material was peripheral blood, obtained on day 0 of AZD1222 vaccination. The DNA for the CDR3 is TGCAGCGTTGAAGGTCAGATCTATGGCTACACCTTC. This gives the protein CSVEGQIYGYTF.